This passage covers 27 T cell receptor beta chains from one sample sequenced in a study of blood T cell repertoires in COVID-19. The method was immunoSEQ multiplex PCR; TCRdb's version includes in-frame clones alone and lacks a portion of them. The sample gives 300,000 to 350,000 clones, around 87% of which show up once; about 2.5% is in the top ten. Input material: peripheral blood. Source of these receptors: a man younger than 30 with active or convalescent COVID-19.

In its sample, this clone was seen once. The chain couples TRBV7-9 to TRBJ2-3; a possible D gene is TRBD1 (5 bases). CDR3 size: 16 residues. Between the trimmed V and J ends, which lost 5 bases and 1 base, there was a span of 16 bases. Per germline, CDR1 SEHNR and CDR2 FQNEAQ (reference sequence). The CDR3 region has the DNA TGTGCCAGCAGCCCGCCGACGACAGCAGGCACAGATACGCAGTATTTT. Amino acids: CASSPPTTAGTDTQYF.

V usage is TRBV10-3 and J usage is TRBJ1-5; 12 nucleotides match TRBD1. Germline V gene sequence: CDR1 ENHRY, CDR2 SYGVKD. V lost 0 bases, J lost 3 bases, and 3 bases stayed unmatched. This CDR3 comprises 17 residues. CDR3 nucleotide sequence: TGTGCCATCAGTGAGTCAGGGACAGGGGGCACCAATCAGCCCCAGCATTTT. As protein: CAISESGTGGTNQPQHF.

The V call is TRBV5-6, the J call TRBJ1-2; D possibly corresponds to TRBD1 (5 bases). The CDR3 runs 15 residues. Per germline, CDR1 SGHDT and CDR2 YYEEEE. The V gene lost 3 bases and the J gene lost 3 bases, with 15 bases spanning the gap. The CDR3, as DNA: TGTGCCAGCAGCTCAATCCTGACAGACTACTATGGCTACACCTTC. Protein product: CASSSILTDYYGYTF.

This chain connects TRBV5-8 to TRBJ1-1; maybe TRBD1 (5 bases). Germline V gene sequence: CDR1 SGHTS, CDR2 YDEGEE. The CDR3 consists of 14 residues. Trimming shortened V by 4 bases and J by 0 bases, and 10 bases separated the two germline ends. This CDR3 reads CASSLTELNTEAFF. CDR3 coding DNA: TGTGCCAGCAGCCTGACAGAGCTGAACACTGAAGCTTTCTTT. Looking up the rest from reference TRBV5-8 and TRBJ1-1 gives the full variable domain: EAGVTQSPTHLIKTRGQQATLRCSPISGHTSVYWYQQALGLGLQFLLWYDEGEERNRGNFPPRFSGRQFPNYSSELNVNALELEDSALYLCASSLTELNTEAFFGQGTRLTVV.

The V call is TRBV12-3 or TRBV12-4, the J call TRBJ2-3; D is uncertain. The CDR3 length is 12 residues. V shed 6 bases and J shed 0 bases, with 4 bases lying between them. CDR3 amino acids: CASSTSTDTQYF. As DNA, the CDR3 is TGTGCCAGCAGCACTAGCACAGATACGCAGTATTTT.

The CDR3 sequence is CASSPTQTANTEAFF. In nucleotides, the CDR3 is TGCGCCAGCAGCCCAACTCAGACTGCGAACACTGAAGCTTTCTTT. The chain is built from TRBV4-1 and TRBJ1-1; no clear D gene. The ends were cut back, 4 bases at V and 1 base at J, with 13 bases in the middle. Germline loops: CDR1 MGHRA, CDR2 YSYEKL. The CDR3 sequence is 15 residues long.

The CDR3: CASSQTGSSRWNGYTF. The CDR3 DNA follows: TGTGCCAGCTCTCAAACCGGTTCATCTAGGTGGAATGGCTACACCTTC. The V gene is TRBV6-4, the J gene TRBJ1-2; no definite D call. V was clipped by 8 bases and J by 6 bases, with 25 bases between them. This CDR3 contains 16 residues. The germline gives CDR1 MRHNA, CDR2 SNTAGT.

This CDR3 is CASSGREPYMNTEAFF. The CDR3 region has the DNA TGTGCCAGCAGTGGTCGGGAACCCTACATGAACACTGAAGCTTTCTTT. The V call is TRBV7-6, the J call TRBJ1-1, with no clear D. In germline, CDR1 is SGHVS, CDR2 FNYEAQ. V was pared by 6 bases and J by 0 bases, with 17 bases between. The CDR3 extends over 16 amino acids.

The chain employs TRBV5-6 and TRBJ1-3, with D possibly TRBD1 on 6 matching bases. Deletions cut 0 bases from V and 1 base from J, with 11 bases between. The CDR3 is 16 amino acids. Per germline, CDR1 SGHDT and CDR2 YYEEEE. The CDR3 reads CASSLGLGGSGNTIYF. CDR3 sequence (DNA): TGTGCCAGCAGCTTGGGATTAGGGGGATCTGGAAACACCATATATTTT.

The chain is built from TRBV24-1 and TRBJ1-5; D ambiguous. The CDR3 runs to 15 residues. The germline V gene encodes CDR1 KGHDR and CDR2 SFDVKD. V was trimmed by 3 bases and J by 2 bases, leaving 10 bases between them. The CDR3 DNA follows: TGTGCCACCAGTGATGCAGGCCCACGCAATCAGCCCCAGCATTTT. The encoded protein is CATSDAGPRNQPQHF.

This chain links TRBV15 with TRBJ2-5, with D possibly matching TRBD1 (6 bases). Looked up from germline, CDR1 is LNHNV and CDR2 is YYDKDF (reference sequence). This CDR3 comprises 15 residues. The ends were cut back, 0 bases at V and 4 bases at J, with 12 bases in the middle. CDR3 nucleotide sequence: TGTGCCACCAGCAGAGATATCAGCAGGGGAGAGACCCAGTACTTC. Translating gives CATSRDISRGETQYF.

CDR3: CASSTRGDRRETQYF. The CDR3 bases are TGTGCCAGCAGCACTCGAGGGGACAGGAGGGAGACCCAGTACTTC. V gene TRBV3-1 (or the pseudogene TRBV3-2) combines with J gene TRBJ2-5, with 8 bases identical to TRBD1. The CDR3 is 15 amino acids. Germline assignment: CDR1 LGHDT and CDR2 YNNKEL (reference sequence). V lost 5 bases and J lost 5; bases outside the gene matches: 10.

In regard to this clone: Different DNA sequences within this sample yield the same CDR3. V gene TRBV7-9 combines with J gene TRBJ1-3; TRBD1 is a possible D gene (6 bases). CDR1 SEHNR and CDR2 FQNEAQ come from the germline V gene (reference sequence). CDR3 size: 14 residues. Trimming left V 5 bases short and J 1 base short, with 9 bases between. For the CDR3, the DNA is TGTGCCAGCAGCCCCGGGACATCTGGAAACACCATATATTTT. This encodes CASSPGTSGNTIYF.

The chain joins TRBV7-9 to TRBJ1-2, with D uncertain. This CDR3 contains 12 residues. Trimming removed 1 base at V and 6 bases at J, with 6 bases between. Germline V gene data show CDR1 as SEHNR and CDR2 as FQNEAQ (reference sequence). Here the CDR3 reads CASSLGVNGYTF. The CDR3 DNA is TGTGCCAGCAGCTTAGGAGTGAATGGCTACACCTTC. The whole variable domain, remainder taken from reference TRBV7-9 and TRBJ1-2, is DTGVSQNPRHKITKRGQNVTFRCDPISEHNRLYWYRQTLGQGPEFLTYFQNEAQLEKSRLLSDRFSAERPKGSFSTLEIQRTEQGDSAMYLCASSLGVNGYTFGSGTRLTVV.

This clone was observed once. The chain employs TRBV5-6 and TRBJ2-3; D unclear. V was pared by 1 base and J by 10 bases, with 10 bases between. Germline V lookup: CDR1 SGHDT, CDR2 YYEEEE. The CDR3 contains 12 residues. CDR3 nucleotide sequence: TGTGCCAGCAGCTTGCGGTATTTGGCGCAGTATTTT. As protein: CASSLRYLAQYF. Variable domain in full (rest from reference TRBV5-6 and TRBJ2-3): DAGVTQSPTHLIKTRGQQVTLRCSPKSGHDTVSWYQQALGQGPQFIFQYYEEEERQRGNFPDRFSGHQFPNYSSELNVNALLLGDSALYLCASSLRYLAQYFGPGTRLTVL.

CDR3 DNA: TGTGCCAGCAGCTTATTTTTTGCGGAGACCCAGTACTTC. This codes for CASSLFFAETQYF. The chain employs TRBV7-6 and TRBJ2-5, with D unresolved. Germline loops: CDR1 SGHVS, CDR2 FNYEAQ. V was trimmed by 2 bases and J by 5 bases, leaving 9 bases between them. This CDR3 has 13 amino acids.

V gene TRBV5-1 combines with J gene TRBJ2-2; a possible D gene is TRBD2 (6 bases). V lost 0 bases, J lost 1 base, and 10 bases lay in between. This CDR3 region has 16 residues. The germline V gene encodes CDR1 SGHRS and CDR2 YFSETQ. The CDR3 DNA follows: TGCGCCAGCAGCTTGGTTACGGGGGTGAACACCGGGGAGCTGTTTTTT. Residues: CASSLVTGVNTGELFF. Complete variable domain (other parts from reference TRBV5-1 and TRBJ2-2): KAGVTQTPRYLIKTRGQQVTLSCSPISGHRSVSWYQQTPGQGLQFLFEYFSETQRNKGNFPGRFSGRQFSNSRSEMNVSTLELGDSALYLCASSLVTGVNTGELFFGEGSRLTVL.

The gene calls are TRBV12-5 and TRBJ2-3; 14 bases are shared with TRBD2. The CDR3 length is 20 residues. Germline CDR1 is LGHNT and CDR2 is FRNRAP. With V trimmed by 0 bases and J by 5 bases, 13 bases remained unmatched. The CDR3 coding sequence is TGTGCTAGTGGTTTGGTACGAGGGACTAGCGGGGGCCAATCGGGAGATACGCAGTATTTT. Its protein is CASGLVRGTSGGQSGDTQYF. Complete variable domain (other parts from reference TRBV12-5 and TRBJ2-3): DARVTQTPRHKVTEMGQEVTMRCQPILGHNTVFWYRQTMMQGLELLAYFRNRAPLDDSGMPKDRFSAEMPDATLATLKIQPSEPRDSAVYFCASGLVRGTSGGQSGDTQYFGPGTRLTVL.

The chain joins TRBV11-2 to TRBJ2-7; D is uncertain. The V and J ends lost 5 bases and 7 bases respectively, with 15 bases between them. Germline-derived CDR1 and CDR2 are SGHAT and FQNNGV. The CDR3 loop spans 13 amino acids. The CDR3 DNA follows: TGTGCCAGCAGCCCTGACTCCTTAGCAGAGCAGTACTTC. Residues: CASSPDSLAEQYF.

This clone was seen just once. The chain has TRBV13 and TRBJ1-6, with 7 positions matching TRBD1. The CDR3 totals 14 residues. Looked up from germline, CDR1 is PRHDT and CDR2 is FYEKMQ (reference sequence). After removal of 6 bases from V and 7 bases from J, the junction contained 6 bases not matched to a gene. CDR3 DNA sequence: TGTGCCAGCAGACCCGGGACAGCAAATTCACCCCTCCACTTT. Amino acids: CASRPGTANSPLHF.

As to this clone: This same CDR3 is encoded by further DNA sequences in the sample. V is TRBV14 and J is TRBJ2-7, with 7 bases matching TRBD1. CDR3 length: 14 residues. The V segment lost 1 base and the J segment 2 bases; nucleotides outside the gene matches: 2. In germline, CDR1 is SGHDN, CDR2 FVKESK. CDR3 protein: CASSQGTGPYEQYF. The CDR3 DNA follows: TGTGCCAGCAGCCAAGGGACAGGTCCCTACGAGCAGTACTTC.

CDR3 amino acids: CASSRTGDSGNTIYF. The CDR3 DNA reads TGCGCCAGCAGCAGAACAGGGGACTCTGGAAACACCATATATTTT. The rearrangement links TRBV5-1 to TRBJ1-3; 7 positions match TRBD1. With V trimmed by 4 bases and J by 0 bases, 4 bases remained unmatched. This CDR3 comprises 15 residues. Looked up from germline, CDR1 is SGHRS and CDR2 is YFSETQ.

The rearrangement links TRBV21-1 to TRBJ1-2; the DNA was not compared with TRBD1, the D call given in the table. TRBV21-1 is given as a pseudogene. This CDR3 has 14 residues. The CDR3 loop reads CASSILDRDYGYTF. DNA of the CDR3: TGTGCCAGCAGCATACTGGACAGGGACTATGGCTACACCTTC.

The chain is built from TRBV11-2 and TRBJ2-2; 11 nucleotides line up with TRBD2. The trim removed 2 bases at V and 7 bases at J, leaving 9 bases unmatched. Germline loops: CDR1 SGHAT, CDR2 FQNNGV. The CDR3 has 17 residues. Here the CDR3 reads CASSLSGTSGSHGELFF. CDR3 bases: TGTGCCAGCAGCTTATCCGGGACTAGCGGTTCTCACGGGGAGCTGTTTTTT.

The chain is built from TRBV7-9 and TRBJ2-5; no clear D gene. The length of the CDR3 is 15 residues. Germline assignment: CDR1 SEHNR and CDR2 FQNEAQ (reference sequence). V dropped 3 bases and J dropped 4 bases, with 15 bases sitting between them. This CDR3 is CASSFDLEMGETQYF. CDR3 sequence (DNA): TGTGCCAGCAGCTTTGATTTGGAGATGGGAGAGACCCAGTACTTC.

V and J are TRBV7-9 and TRBJ1-1; weak D call: TRBD1 (5 bases). The germline V gene has CDR1 SEHNR and CDR2 FQNEAQ (reference sequence). This CDR3 is 14 amino acids long. Trimming pared 7 bases from V and 0 bases from J, leaving 12 bases between. The CDR3: CASIAGRVNTEAFF. The DNA of the CDR3 is TGTGCCAGCATCGCGGGACGCGTGAACACTGAAGCTTTCTTT.

This clone came up once. The genes are TRBV9 and TRBJ2-5; the match to TRBD2 covers 12 bases. V shed 4 bases, J shed 3 bases, and the junction held 16 bases outside the gene matches. This CDR3 spans 19 amino acids. Per germline, CDR1 SGDLS and CDR2 YYNGEE. The CDR3 loop is CASSNSRSSGGASKETQYF. CDR3 nucleotides: TGTGCCAGCAGCAATTCTAGGTCTAGCGGGGGGGCCTCTAAAGAGACCCAGTACTTC.